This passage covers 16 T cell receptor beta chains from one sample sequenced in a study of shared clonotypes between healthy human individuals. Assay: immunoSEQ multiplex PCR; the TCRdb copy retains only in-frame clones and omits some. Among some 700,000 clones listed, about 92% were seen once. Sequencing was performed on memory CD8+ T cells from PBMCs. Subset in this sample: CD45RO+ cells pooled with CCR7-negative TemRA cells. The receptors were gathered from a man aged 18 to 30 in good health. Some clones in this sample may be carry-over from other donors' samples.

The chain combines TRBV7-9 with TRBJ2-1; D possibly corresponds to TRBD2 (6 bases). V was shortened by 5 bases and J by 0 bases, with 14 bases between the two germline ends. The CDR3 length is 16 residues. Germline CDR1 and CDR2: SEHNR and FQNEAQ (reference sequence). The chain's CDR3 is CASSPRTTSSYNEQFF. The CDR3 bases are TGTGCCAGCAGCCCCCGGACTACGAGCTCCTACAATGAGCAGTTCTTC. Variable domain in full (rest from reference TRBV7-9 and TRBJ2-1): DTGVSQNPRHKITKRGQNVTFRCDPISEHNRLYWYRQTLGQGPEFLTYFQNEAQLEKSRLLSDRFSAERPKGSFSTLEIQRTEQGDSAMYLCASSPRTTSSYNEQFFGPGTRLTVL.

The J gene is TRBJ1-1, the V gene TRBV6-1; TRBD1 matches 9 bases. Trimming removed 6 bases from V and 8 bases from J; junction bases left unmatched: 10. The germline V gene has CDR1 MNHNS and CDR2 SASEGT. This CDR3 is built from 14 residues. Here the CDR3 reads CASRGLGTGNEAFF. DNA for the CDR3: TGTGCCAGCAGAGGACTCGGGACAGGGAACGAAGCTTTCTTT.

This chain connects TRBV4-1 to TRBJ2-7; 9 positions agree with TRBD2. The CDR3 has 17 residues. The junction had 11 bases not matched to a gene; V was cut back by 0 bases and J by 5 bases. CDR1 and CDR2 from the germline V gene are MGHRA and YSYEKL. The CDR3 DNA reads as TGCGCCAGCAGCCAAGATCGTCGGACAGCGGGAGGTCACGAGCAGTACTTC. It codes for CASSQDRRTAGGHEQYF.

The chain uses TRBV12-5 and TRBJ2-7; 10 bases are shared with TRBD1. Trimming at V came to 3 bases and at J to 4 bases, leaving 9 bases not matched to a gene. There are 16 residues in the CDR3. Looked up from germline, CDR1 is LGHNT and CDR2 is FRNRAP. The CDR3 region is CASGLHIGTGDYEQYF. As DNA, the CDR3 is TGTGCTAGTGGTTTACACATAGGGACAGGGGATTACGAGCAGTACTTC.

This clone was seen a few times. CDR3: CAWTNLAGVVGELFF. Here the CDR3 DNA reads TGTGCCTGGACGAACTTAGCGGGAGTGGTCGGGGAGCTGTTTTTT. V and J are TRBV30 and TRBJ2-2; 9 bases are a match to TRBD2. The J segment lost 7 bases and the V segment lost 4 bases, leaving 10 bases of the junction unmatched. CDR1 is GTSNPN and CDR2 is SVGIG in the germline V gene (reference sequence). The length of the CDR3 is 15 residues.

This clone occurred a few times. CDR3 in DNA: TGTGCCACACTACCAGGGAATCAGCCCCAGCATTTT. Translation: CATLPGNQPQHF. The chain couples TRBV28 to TRBJ1-5; D may be TRBD1 (5 bases). The V gene's germline CDR1 is MDHEN and CDR2 SYDVKM. The ends were cut back, 10 bases at V and 4 bases at J, with 11 bases in the middle. The CDR3 spans 12 residues.

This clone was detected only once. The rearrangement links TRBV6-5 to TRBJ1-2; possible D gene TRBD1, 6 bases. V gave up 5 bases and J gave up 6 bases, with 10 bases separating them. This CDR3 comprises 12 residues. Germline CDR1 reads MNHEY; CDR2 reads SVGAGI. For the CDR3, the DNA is TGTGCCAGCAGTAGCTGGGGGCATGGCTACACCTTC. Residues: CASSSWGHGYTF.

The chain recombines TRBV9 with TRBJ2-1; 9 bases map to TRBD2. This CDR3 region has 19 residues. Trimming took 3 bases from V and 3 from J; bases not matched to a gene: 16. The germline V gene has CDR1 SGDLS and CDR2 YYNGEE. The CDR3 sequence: CASSASSGGGGRVYNEQFF. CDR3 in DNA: TGTGCCAGCAGCGCCTCCTCGGGCGGTGGCGGGAGGGTCTACAATGAGCAGTTCTTC.

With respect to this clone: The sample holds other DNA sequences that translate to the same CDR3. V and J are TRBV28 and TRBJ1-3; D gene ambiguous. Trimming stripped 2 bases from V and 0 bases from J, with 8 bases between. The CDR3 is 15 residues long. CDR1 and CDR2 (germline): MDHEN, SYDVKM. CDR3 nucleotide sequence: TGTGCCAGCAGTTTAGGCCCCGGCTCTGGAAACACCATATATTTT. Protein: CASSLGPGSGNTIYF.

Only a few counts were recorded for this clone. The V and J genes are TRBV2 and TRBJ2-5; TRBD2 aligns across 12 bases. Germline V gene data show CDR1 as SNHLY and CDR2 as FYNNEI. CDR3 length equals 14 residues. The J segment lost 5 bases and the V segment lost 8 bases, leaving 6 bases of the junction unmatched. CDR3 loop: CASGLLAGGETQYF. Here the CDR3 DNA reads TGTGCCAGCGGGTTACTAGCGGGAGGTGAGACCCAGTACTTC. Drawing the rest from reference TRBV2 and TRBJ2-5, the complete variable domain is EPEVTQTPSHQVTQMGQEVILRCVPISNHLYFYWYRQILGQKVEFLVSFYNNEISEKSEIFDDQFSVERPDGSNFTLKIRSTKLEDSAMYFCASGLLAGGETQYFGPGTRLLVL.

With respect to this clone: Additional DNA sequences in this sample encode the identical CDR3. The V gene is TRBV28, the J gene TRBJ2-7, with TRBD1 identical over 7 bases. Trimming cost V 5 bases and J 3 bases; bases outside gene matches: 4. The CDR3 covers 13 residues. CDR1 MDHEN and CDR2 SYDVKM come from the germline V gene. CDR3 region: CASSLRDSYEQYF. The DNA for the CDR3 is TGTGCCAGCAGTCTACGGGACAGCTACGAGCAGTACTTC.

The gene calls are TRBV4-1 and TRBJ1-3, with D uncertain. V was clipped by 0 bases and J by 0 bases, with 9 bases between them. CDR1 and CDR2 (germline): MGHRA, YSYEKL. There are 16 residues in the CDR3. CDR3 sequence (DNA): TGCGCCAGCAGCCAAGATCAGTTTATCTCTGGAAACACCATATATTTT. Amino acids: CASSQDQFISGNTIYF.

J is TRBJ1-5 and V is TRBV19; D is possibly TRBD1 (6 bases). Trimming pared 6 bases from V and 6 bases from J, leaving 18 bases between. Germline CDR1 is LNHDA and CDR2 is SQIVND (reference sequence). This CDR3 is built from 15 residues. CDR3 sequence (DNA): TGTGCCAGTAGAGAAACACAGGGACTGGCTCAGCCCCAGCATTTT. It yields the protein CASRETQGLAQPQHF.

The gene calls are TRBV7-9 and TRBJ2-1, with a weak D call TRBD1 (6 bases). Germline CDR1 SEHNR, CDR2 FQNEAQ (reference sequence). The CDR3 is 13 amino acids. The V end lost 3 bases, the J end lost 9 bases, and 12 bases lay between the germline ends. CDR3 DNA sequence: TGTGCCAGCAGCTTTTCACTAGGGGGTGAGCAGTTCTTC. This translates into CASSFSLGGEQFF.

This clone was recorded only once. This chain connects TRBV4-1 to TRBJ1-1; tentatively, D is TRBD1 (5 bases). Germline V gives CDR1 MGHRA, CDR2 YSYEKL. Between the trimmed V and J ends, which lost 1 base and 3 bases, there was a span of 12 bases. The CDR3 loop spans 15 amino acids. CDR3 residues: CASSQGGTSHTEAFF. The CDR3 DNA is TGCGCCAGCAGCCAAGGAGGGACCTCCCACACTGAAGCTTTCTTT.

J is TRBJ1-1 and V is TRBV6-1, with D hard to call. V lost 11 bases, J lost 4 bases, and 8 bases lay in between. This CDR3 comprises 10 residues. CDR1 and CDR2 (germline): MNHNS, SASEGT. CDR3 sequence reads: CAAGSTEAFF. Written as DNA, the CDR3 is TGTGCCGCGGGGAGCACTGAAGCTTTCTTT.